The 7 T cell receptor beta chains below all came from one sample that was sequenced in a study of cytomegalovirus exposure and HLA in healthy donors. Primers: 60 Vbeta forward and 13 Jbeta reverse. Measured with immunoSEQ multiplex PCR; TCRdb has only the in-frame clones, and not every one. The sample lists 130,000 to 150,000 clones; about three quarters were seen once. The sequenced material came from PBMCs. Receptor source: a human donor in good health.

In this sample, this clone turned up once. The CDR3 region has the DNA TGTGCCAGCAGTTACGGTGCAGCGGGAGGGCCGTCCGAGCAGTACTTC. Its protein product is CASSYGAAGGPSEQYF. V is TRBV6-5 and J is TRBJ2-7, with 10 bases aligning to TRBD2. CDR1 MNHEY and CDR2 SVGAGI come from the germline V gene. The CDR3 contains 16 residues. V was clipped by 2 bases and J by 6 bases; unmatched bases: 10.

V is TRBV28 and J is TRBJ2-7; TRBD1 might be the D (6 bases). Trimming stripped 8 bases from V and 0 bases from J, with 14 bases between. The CDR3 has 14 residues. The V gene's germline CDR1 is MDHEN and CDR2 SYDVKM. The CDR3: CASQDTGSSYEQYF. CDR3 DNA sequence: TGTGCCAGCCAAGATACAGGGAGCTCCTACGAGCAGTACTTC.

V and J are TRBV7-6 and TRBJ2-5; D unclear. CDR3 length: 11 amino acids. Germline CDR1 is SGHVS and CDR2 is FNYEAQ. The germline V and J ends were trimmed by 5 bases and 4 bases, with 5 bases remaining between them. The CDR3 spells CASSPLETQYF. The CDR3 DNA follows: TGTGCCAGCAGCCCTTTAGAGACCCAGTACTTC.

This chain links TRBV5-4 with TRBJ2-5; 7 bases map to TRBD1. CDR1 and CDR2 from the germline V gene are SGHNT and YYREEE (reference sequence). There are 16 residues in the CDR3. Unmatched junction bases numbered 13, after V lost 7 bases and J lost 1 base. In nucleotides, the CDR3 is TGTGCCAGCGGAGAAGGGGGCAGGGGACCCCAAGAGACCCAGTACTTC. Translated, it gives CASGEGGRGPQETQYF.

J is TRBJ2-7 and V is TRBV10-3, with 9 bases that match TRBD2. J lost 3 bases, V lost 0 bases, and 3 bases had no gene match. The CDR3 runs 15 residues. Germline V lookup: CDR1 ENHRY, CDR2 SYGVKD. CDR3 protein: CAISESAGGNYEQYF. DNA of the CDR3: TGTGCCATCAGTGAGTCCGCGGGAGGGAACTACGAGCAGTACTTC.

V usage is TRBV10-3 and J usage is TRBJ2-2; D not certain. The CDR3 extends over 12 amino acids. Germline V gene lookup returns CDR1 ENHRY and CDR2 SYGVKD. Trimming pared 10 bases from V and 6 bases from J, leaving 12 bases between. The CDR3 bases are TGTGCCACGACGCCCCAGGCCGGGGAGCTGTTTTTT. This gives the protein CATTPQAGELFF.

The chain links TRBV7-8 to TRBJ2-1; 9 bases line up with TRBD2. V lost 4 bases to trimming and J lost 3 bases; unmatched junction nucleotides: 7. CDR3 length: 16 amino acids. The germline CDR1 and CDR2 sequences are SGHVS and FQNEAQ. CDR3 DNA: TGTGCCAGCAGCTCCTTTAGCGGGGGTGGCTACAATGAGCAGTTCTTC. Translation: CASSSFSGGGYNEQFF.